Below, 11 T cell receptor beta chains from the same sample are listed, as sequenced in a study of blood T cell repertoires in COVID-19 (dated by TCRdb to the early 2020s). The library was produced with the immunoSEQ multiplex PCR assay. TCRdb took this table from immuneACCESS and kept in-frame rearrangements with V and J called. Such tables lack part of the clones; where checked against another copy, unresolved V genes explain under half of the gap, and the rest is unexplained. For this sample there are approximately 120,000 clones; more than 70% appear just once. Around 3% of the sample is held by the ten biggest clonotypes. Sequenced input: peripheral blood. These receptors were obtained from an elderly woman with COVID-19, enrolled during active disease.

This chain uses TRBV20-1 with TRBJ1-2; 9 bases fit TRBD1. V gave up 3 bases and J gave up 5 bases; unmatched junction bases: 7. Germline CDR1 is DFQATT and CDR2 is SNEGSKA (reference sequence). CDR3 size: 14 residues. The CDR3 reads CSASGQGKSYGYTF. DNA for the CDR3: TGCAGTGCTAGTGGACAGGGGAAATCTTATGGCTACACCTTC.

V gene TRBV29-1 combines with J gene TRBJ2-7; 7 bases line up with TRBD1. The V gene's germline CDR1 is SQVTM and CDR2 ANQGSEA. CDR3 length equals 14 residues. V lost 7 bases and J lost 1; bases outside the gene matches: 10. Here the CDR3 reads CSARNRGPSYEQYF. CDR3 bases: TGCAGCGCCCGCAACAGGGGCCCATCCTACGAGCAGTACTTC.

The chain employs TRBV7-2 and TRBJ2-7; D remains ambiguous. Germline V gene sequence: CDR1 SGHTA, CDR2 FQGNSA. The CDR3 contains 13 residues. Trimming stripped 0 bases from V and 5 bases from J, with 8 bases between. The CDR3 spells CASSLARRNEQYF. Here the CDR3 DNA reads TGTGCCAGCAGCTTAGCGCGGAGAAACGAGCAGTACTTC.

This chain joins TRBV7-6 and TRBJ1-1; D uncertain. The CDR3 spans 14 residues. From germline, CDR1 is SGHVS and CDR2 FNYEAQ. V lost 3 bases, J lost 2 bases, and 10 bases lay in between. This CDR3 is CASSFATPNTEAFF. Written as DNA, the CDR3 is TGTGCCAGCAGCTTTGCGACACCAAACACTGAAGCTTTCTTT.

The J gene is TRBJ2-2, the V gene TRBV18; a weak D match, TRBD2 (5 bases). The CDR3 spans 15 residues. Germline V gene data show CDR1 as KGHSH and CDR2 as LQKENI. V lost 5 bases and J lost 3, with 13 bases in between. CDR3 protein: CASSSRMGDTGELFF. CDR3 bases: TGTGCCAGCTCATCGAGGATGGGAGACACCGGGGAGCTGTTTTTT.

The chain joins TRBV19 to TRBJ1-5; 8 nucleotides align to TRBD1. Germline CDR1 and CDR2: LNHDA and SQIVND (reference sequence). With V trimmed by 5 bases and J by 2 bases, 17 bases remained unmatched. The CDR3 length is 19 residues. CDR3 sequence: CASSRQRQGKTNGNQPQHF. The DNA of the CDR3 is TGTGCCAGTAGTCGCCAGAGACAGGGGAAAACGAATGGCAATCAGCCCCAGCATTTT. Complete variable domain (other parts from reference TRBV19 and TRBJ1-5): DGGITQSPKYLFRKEGQNVTLSCEQNLNHDAMYWYRQDPGQGLRLIYYSQIVNDFQKGDIAEGYSVSREKKESFPLTVTSAQKNPTAFYLCASSRQRQGKTNGNQPQHFGDGTRLSIL.

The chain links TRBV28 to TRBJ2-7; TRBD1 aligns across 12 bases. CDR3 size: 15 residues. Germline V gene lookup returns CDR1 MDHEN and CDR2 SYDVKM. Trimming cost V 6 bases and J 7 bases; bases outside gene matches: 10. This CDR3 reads CASSWQGQGAGEQYF. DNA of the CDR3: TGTGCCAGCAGCTGGCAGGGACAGGGGGCTGGAGAGCAGTACTTC.

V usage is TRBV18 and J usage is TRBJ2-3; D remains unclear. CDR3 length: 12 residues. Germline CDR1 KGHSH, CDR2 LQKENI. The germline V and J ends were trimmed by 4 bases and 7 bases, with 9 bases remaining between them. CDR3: CASSLPSNTQYF. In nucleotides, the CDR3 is TGTGCCAGCTCACTACCGTCTAATACGCAGTATTTT.

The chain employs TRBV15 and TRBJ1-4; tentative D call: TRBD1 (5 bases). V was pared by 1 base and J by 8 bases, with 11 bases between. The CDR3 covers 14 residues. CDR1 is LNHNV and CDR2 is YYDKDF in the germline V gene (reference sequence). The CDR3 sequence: CATSRGGEGEKLFF. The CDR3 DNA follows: TGTGCCACCAGCAGAGGGGGGGAAGGGGAAAAACTGTTTTTT.

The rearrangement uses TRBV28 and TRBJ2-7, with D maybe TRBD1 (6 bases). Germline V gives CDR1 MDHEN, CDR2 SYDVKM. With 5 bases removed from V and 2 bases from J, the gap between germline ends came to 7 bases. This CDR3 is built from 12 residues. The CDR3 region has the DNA TGTGCCAGCAGTCGGACAGCCTACGAGCAGTACTTC. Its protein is CASSRTAYEQYF.

In nucleotides, the CDR3 is TGTGCCAGCAGCCAAGTTTACTACGAGCAGTACTTC. Amino acid sequence: CASSQVYYEQYF. This sequence joins TRBV14 and TRBJ2-7, with unresolved D. The germline V and J ends were trimmed by 1 base and 3 bases, with 4 bases remaining between them. Germline-derived CDR1 and CDR2 are SGHDN and FVKESK. This CDR3 has 12 amino acids. The full variable domain, its missing parts supplied by reference TRBV14 and TRBJ2-7, is EAGVTQFPSHSVIEKGQTVTLRCDPISGHDNLYWYRRVMGKEIKFLLHFVKESKQDESGMPNNRFLAERTGGTYSTLKVQPAELEDSGVYFCASSQVYYEQYFGPGTRLTVT.